The entry below describes one T cell receptor beta chain. This sample is drawn from a study of control samples from healthy donors and cancer patients. Per germline, CDR1 SGHVT and CDR2 SQSDAQ. The CDR3 spans 14 residues. Trimming shortened V by 5 bases and J by 0 bases, and 11 bases separated the two germline ends. Assay: immunoSEQ multiplex PCR; the TCRdb copy retains only in-frame clones and omits some. This table has about 20,000 clones, 88% appearing once. The sequence was obtained from a woman aged 60-70 years with head and neck cancer. Sequencing was performed on PBMCs. The chain joins TRBV7-4 to TRBJ2-7; D gene ambiguous. Written as DNA, the CDR3 is TGTGCCAGCAGCCCAGTCCCGAGCTCCTACGAGCAGTACTTC. Its translation: CASSPVPSSYEQYF.